These T cell receptor beta chains were read from a single sample in a study of cytomegalovirus exposure and HLA in healthy donors. The table came from immunoSEQ multiplex PCR; TCRdb's copy has only in-frame clones and leaves some out. The table lists about 110,000 clones, around 85% of them singletons, with about 2.3% in the top ten. Material for sequencing was PBMCs. Receptor source: a man aged 30 to 45 in good health and CMV-seronegative. The CDR3 runs from the conserved cysteine through the conserved F or W. D genes are given only for firm matches. Clone size appears in some rows only: once, few, many, or a class for an expanded clone.

D: -; length: 12; V: TRBV7-9; J: TRBJ2-1; size: -; DNA: TGTGCCAGCAGCTTGGACCCCACAGGGCAGTTCTTC; CDR3: CASSLDPTGQFF
D: TRBD1; length: 14; V: TRBV13; J: TRBJ2-1; size: -; DNA: TGTGCCAGCAGCGTACCGGGACAGGGTTATGAGCAGTTCTTC; CDR3: CASSVPGQGYEQFF
D: TRBD1; length: 16; V: TRBV7-8; J: TRBJ1-5; size: once; DNA: TGTGCCAGCAGCTTAGAGGACAGGGCTTTTAATCAGCCCCAGCATTTT; CDR3: CASSLEDRAFNQPQHF
D: -; length: 15; V: TRBV6-6; J: TRBJ2-7; size: once; DNA: TGTGCCAGCAGTTACTCCTCCGAGGGAGGATACGAGCAGTACTTC; CDR3: CASSYSSEGGYEQYF
D: -; length: 13; V: TRBV30; J: TRBJ2-7; size: once; DNA: TGTGCCTGGAACCGGCAACTAACCTACGAGCAGTACTTC; CDR3: CAWNRQLTYEQYF
D: -; length: 14; V: TRBV18; J: TRBJ2-5; size: once; DNA: TGTGCCAGCTCGAAGGACTCCGGTTCGGGGGAGCAGTACTTC; CDR3: CASSKDSGSGEQYF
D: -; length: 14; V: TRBV5-1; J: TRBJ2-3; size: -; DNA: TGCGCCAGCAGCTTGTCGGCGGCTTTAGATACGCAGTATTTT; CDR3: CASSLSAALDTQYF
D: TRBD1; length: 14; V: TRBV18; J: TRBJ1-5; size: -; DNA: TGTGCCAGCTCCCCGGACAGGCTCAATCAGCCCCAGCATTTT; CDR3: CASSPDRLNQPQHF
D: TRBD1; length: 16; V: TRBV5-8; J: TRBJ2-7; size: -; DNA: TGTGCCAGCAGCTTAAACCCGGGGGACAGGGCCTACGAGCAGTACTTC; CDR3: CASSLNPGDRAYEQYF
D: -; length: 14; V: TRBV19; J: TRBJ1-5; size: once; DNA: TGTGCCAGTAGTATAGGGCAGAATAATCAGCCCCAGCATTTT; CDR3: CASSIGQNNQPQHF
D: -; length: 15; V: TRBV19; J: TRBJ1-1; size: -; DNA: TGTGCCAGTAGTATAGGTTCCCGGGGAAACACTGAAGCTTTCTTT; CDR3: CASSIGSRGNTEAFF
D: -; length: 13; V: TRBV7-3; J: TRBJ1-1; size: -; DNA: TGTGCCAGCAGCTTAATAACGGGCACTGAAGCTTTCTTT; CDR3: CASSLITGTEAFF
D: TRBD1; length: 15; V: TRBV9; J: TRBJ2-7; size: -; DNA: TGTGCCAGCAGCGCATCCGGGACAGGCGTGGAAGAGCAGTACTTC; CDR3: CASSASGTGVEEQYF
D: TRBD2; length: 14; V: TRBV4-1; J: TRBJ2-3; size: once; DNA: TGCGCCAGCTCCCCTAGCGGGAGGGCAGATACGCAGTATTTT; CDR3: CASSPSGRADTQYF
D: -; length: 12; V: TRBV19; J: TRBJ1-2; size: -; DNA: TGTGCCAGTAAAATGGGGAGTAACGGCTACACCTTC; CDR3: CASKMGSNGYTF
D: -; length: 16; V: TRBV4-2; J: TRBJ1-1; size: once; DNA: TGTGCCAGCAGCCAAGATAGAACAGGGCCGAACACTGAAGCTTTCTTT; CDR3: CASSQDRTGPNTEAFF
D: TRBD2; length: 16; V: TRBV2; J: TRBJ2-1; size: -; DNA: TGTGCCAGCAGTGGGAACGGCGGGGGTACTTTGGGAGAGCAGTTCTTC; CDR3: CASSGNGGGTLGEQFF
D: TRBD2; length: 15; V: TRBV10-2; J: TRBJ2-7; size: -; DNA: TGCGCCAGCAGAGAAGGGACTAGCGGGACCTACGAGCAGTACTTC; CDR3: CASREGTSGTYEQYF
D: -; length: 15; V: TRBV6-6; J: TRBJ1-5; size: -; DNA: TGTGCCAGCAGTTACTCCCGTGAACGGAATCAGCCCCAGCATTTT; CDR3: CASSYSRERNQPQHF
D: -; length: 13; V: TRBV5-1; J: TRBJ2-7; size: -; DNA: TGCGCCAGCAGCCAAAACCAGGGGGGCGAGCAGTACTTC; CDR3: CASSQNQGGEQYF
D: TRBD2; length: 14; V: TRBV4-1; J: TRBJ2-5; size: -; DNA: TGCGCCAGCAGCCAGACCGGACTAGCGGAGACCCAGTACTTC; CDR3: CASSQTGLAETQYF
D: -; length: 12; V: TRBV6-6; J: TRBJ2-7; size: -; DNA: TGTGCCAGCACACCCAGGGGTGACGAGCAGTACTTC; CDR3: CASTPRGDEQYF
D: TRBD2; length: 15; V: TRBV6-5; J: TRBJ2-1; size: -; DNA: TGTGCCAGCAGGGGGGGACTAGAGCCTTCAAATGAGCAGTTCTTC; CDR3: CASRGGLEPSNEQFF
D: TRBD2; length: 14; V: TRBV29-1; J: TRBJ2-5; size: -; DNA: TGCAGCGTCCCTAGCGGGGGGGCCCGAGAGACCCAGTACTTC; CDR3: CSVPSGGARETQYF
D: -; length: 12; V: TRBV2; J: TRBJ1-5; size: -; DNA: TGTGCCAGCACCGGAGGCAATCAGCCCCAGCATTTT; CDR3: CASTGGNQPQHF
D: -; length: 15; V: TRBV30; J: TRBJ1-6; size: -; DNA: TGTGCCTGGAGTCGAACCACAGGGCAGAATTCACCCCTCCACTTT; CDR3: CAWSRTTGQNSPLHF
D: -; length: 10; V: TRBV28; J: TRBJ2-7; size: -; DNA: TGTGCCACCACAGGCCTCGAGCAGTACTTC; CDR3: CATTGLEQYF
D: -; length: 14; V: TRBV7-8; J: TRBJ2-2; size: -; DNA: TGTGCCAGCAGCTTAGACTGGAGCACCGGGGAGCTGTTTTTT; CDR3: CASSLDWSTGELFF
D: -; length: 12; V: TRBV28; J: TRBJ1-1; size: -; DNA: TGTGCCAGCAGTTTATTAAACACTGAAGCTTTCTTT; CDR3: CASSLLNTEAFF
D: -; length: 13; V: TRBV6-1; J: TRBJ2-1; size: -; DNA: TGTGCCAGAGGGCGGGACGTTAGGGATGAGCAGTTCTTC; CDR3: CARGRDVRDEQFF
D: -; length: 13; V: TRBV7-3; J: TRBJ1-2; size: few; DNA: TGTGCCAGCAGCTTAATCGGAGGAGGAGGCTACACCTTC; CDR3: CASSLIGGGGYTF
D: -; length: 17; V: TRBV7-7; J: TRBJ2-5; size: -; DNA: TGTGCTAGCAGCTGGCAGGGGGGAGGACGTACACAAGAGACCCAGTACTTC; CDR3: CASSWQGGGRTQETQYF
D: TRBD2; length: 15; V: TRBV6-4; J: TRBJ2-7; size: -; DNA: TGTGCCAGCAGTGAGGCTAGCGGGGGATCCTACGAGCAGTACTTC; CDR3: CASSEASGGSYEQYF
D: -; length: 13; V: TRBV29-1; J: TRBJ1-2; size: -; DNA: TGCAGCGTTGGGGGAGGGTCCAACTATGGCTACACCTTC; CDR3: CSVGGGSNYGYTF
D: -; length: 15; V: TRBV11-2; J: TRBJ2-1; size: -; DNA: TGTGCCAGCAGCTTAGGGCTGCTCTCCTACAATGAGCAGTTCTTC; CDR3: CASSLGLLSYNEQFF
D: TRBD1; length: 15; V: TRBV6-1; J: TRBJ2-3; size: -; DNA: TGTGCCAGCAGTCTACAGGGGGCGGGCACAGATACGCAGTATTTT; CDR3: CASSLQGAGTDTQYF
D: TRBD2; length: 16; V: TRBV7-6; J: TRBJ2-1; size: -; DNA: TGTGCCAGCAGCTCGGGAGCGGGAGGGACCTACAATGAGCAGTTCTTC; CDR3: CASSSGAGGTYNEQFF
D: -; length: 15; V: TRBV10-1; J: TRBJ2-1; size: -; DNA: TGCGCCAGCAGTGAGTCGACTATCTACTACAATGAGCAGTTCTTC; CDR3: CASSESTIYYNEQFF
D: TRBD2; length: 18; V: TRBV4-1; J: TRBJ2-7; size: -; DNA: TGCGCCAGCAGCCAAGAATTACGACCGGGCGGGAGTGGGTACGAGCAGTACTTC; CDR3: CASSQELRPGGSGYEQYF
D: -; length: 14; V: TRBV6-5; J: TRBJ2-7; size: -; DNA: TGTGCCAGCAGTCGAGACAGGTCCCGCTACGAGCAGTACTTC; CDR3: CASSRDRSRYEQYF
D: -; length: 13; V: TRBV5-6; J: TRBJ2-7; size: -; DNA: TGTGCCAGTGAGGGACACACGCCTTACGAGCAGTACTTC; CDR3: CASEGHTPYEQYF